Below are 7 T cell receptor beta chains sequenced from a single sample in a study of shared clonotypes between healthy human individuals. Sequencing was performed with immunoSEQ multiplex PCR; in TCRdb, only in-frame clones are kept and a portion is missing. The sample shows roughly 300,000 clones, around four fifths of them seen only once. The source material was memory CD4+ T cells sorted from blood. The subset: CD45RA-negative fraction. All receptors come from a man aged 25-40 years in good health.

J is TRBJ2-1 and V is TRBV7-2; D tentatively reads TRBD1 or TRBD2 (5 bases each). This CDR3 contains 14 residues. The V and J ends lost 2 bases and 4 bases respectively, with 9 bases between them. Germline CDR1 reads SGHTA; CDR2 reads FQGNSA. The CDR3: CASSLLGGYNEQFF. For the CDR3, the DNA is TGTGCCAGCAGCTTACTTGGGGGATACAATGAGCAGTTCTTC.

V and J are TRBV2 and TRBJ1-2; D not resolved. The CDR3 runs to 13 residues. Germline V lookup: CDR1 SNHLY, CDR2 FYNNEI. Trimming stripped 3 bases from V and 2 bases from J, with 7 bases between. The CDR3: CASSDEANYGYTF. The CDR3, as DNA: TGTGCCAGCAGTGATGAAGCAAACTATGGCTACACCTTC.

This clone was seen more than once but under ten times. The chain joins TRBV5-1 to TRBJ2-7; 7 nucleotides match TRBD1. Per the germline V gene, CDR1 is SGHRS and CDR2 is YFSETQ. The CDR3 spans 15 residues. Losses at the gene ends were 4 bases for V and 2 bases for J; bases not matched to a gene: 9. The DNA of the CDR3 is TGCGCCAGCAGCCAGACAGGGCTTCGCACCTACGAGCAGTACTTC. Translated, it gives CASSQTGLRTYEQYF.

As regards this clone: This CDR3 is also generated by other DNA sequences in the sample. This sequence joins TRBV6-5 and TRBJ1-1; D unresolved. The CDR3 is 15 residues long. The V gene's germline CDR1 is MNHEY and CDR2 SVGAGI. V was clipped by 0 bases and J by 1 base, with 9 bases between them. The CDR3 protein is CASSYSSHGNTEAFF. CDR3 nucleotides: TGTGCCAGCAGTTACTCGTCACACGGGAACACTGAAGCTTTCTTT.

A single count supports this clone. This chain links TRBV7-7 with TRBJ2-2; TRBD2 aligns across 10 bases. Germline V gives CDR1 SSHAT, CDR2 FNYEAQ (reference sequence). This CDR3 is 16 amino acids long. The V segment lost 3 bases and the J segment 3 bases; nucleotides outside the gene matches: 4. The CDR3 nucleotides read TGTGCCAGCAGCTTCAGTAGCGGGGGGCACACCGGGGAGCTGTTTTTT. Amino acid sequence: CASSFSSGGHTGELFF.

The V and J genes are TRBV29-1 and TRBJ2-3; 11 nucleotides align to TRBD2. This CDR3 has 14 residues. With 8 bases clipped from V and 7 bases from J, the junction kept 11 bases outside the gene matches. Germline V gene lookup returns CDR1 SQVTM and CDR2 ANQGSEA. The CDR3 sequence is CSSLAGGLWNTQYF. The CDR3, as DNA: TGCAGCTCTTTAGCGGGAGGGCTTTGGAATACGCAGTATTTT.

The V and J genes are TRBV9 and TRBJ2-1; 7 bases match TRBD2. CDR3 length equals 14 residues. The V gene end was trimmed by 1 base and the J gene end by 10 bases; junction bases not matched to a gene: 8. Germline V CDR1 and CDR2: SGDLS, YYNGEE. CDR3 amino acids: CASSVRLAANEQFF. In DNA form, the CDR3 reads TGTGCCAGCAGCGTAAGGCTAGCGGCCAACGAGCAGTTCTTC.